A selection of T cell receptor beta chains follows, all from one sample in a study of blood T cell repertoires in COVID-19. TCRdb's table, derived via immunoSEQ multiplex PCR, lists solely in-frame clones and lacks some. The data hold roughly 280,000 clones, with about 86% observed a single time. The sequenced material came from peripheral blood. These TCRs come from a man under 40 with active or convalescent COVID-19. Each CDR3 is given with its conserved first and last residue. D genes are given only for firm matches. Rows may omit the clone size; those that give it use once, few, many or a size class.

len,j_gene,v_gene,d_gene,abundance,CDR3aa,CDR3nt
12,TRBJ2-1,TRBV12-3/TRBV12-4,-,-,CASSSRDSEQFF,TGTGCCAGCAGTTCCCGGGACTCCGAGCAGTTCTTC
15,TRBJ1-1,TRBV18,-,-,CASSSGRGMNTEAFF,TGTGCCAGCTCATCCGGACGGGGGATGAACACTGAAGCTTTCTTT
17,TRBJ2-3,TRBV11-2,TRBD2,-,CASSLGGLAGYTDTQYF,TGTGCCAGCAGCTTAGGGGGGCTAGCGGGATACACAGATACGCAGTATTTT
14,TRBJ2-3,TRBV7-3,TRBD2,-,CASSLGLEYDTQYF,TGTGCCAGCAGCTTAGGACTAGAATACGATACGCAGTATTTT
17,TRBJ1-2,TRBV19,-,few,CASSIWTANLANYGYTF,TGTGCCAGTAGTATTTGGACAGCCAATCTAGCTAACTATGGCTACACCTTC
16,TRBJ1-6,TRBV9,-,-,CASSSDSDHYNSPLHF,TGTGCCAGCAGCTCCGACAGTGACCACTATAATTCACCCCTCCACTTT
13,TRBJ1-1,TRBV5-1,-,-,CASSWGGNTEAFF,TGCGCCAGCAGCTGGGGCGGGAACACTGAAGCTTTCTTT
16,TRBJ2-3,TRBV5-1,TRBD2,-,CASSLATSGSTDTQYF,TGCGCCAGCAGCTTGGCGACTAGCGGGAGCACAGATACGCAGTATTTT
13,TRBJ1-2,TRBV13,-,-,CASSSLGRGGYTF,TGTGCCAGCAGCTCTTTAGGCCGGGGTGGCTACACCTTC
16,TRBJ2-3,TRBV11-2,TRBD2,-,CASSSRTSGYTDTQYF,TGTGCCAGCAGCTCGCGGACTAGCGGGTACACAGATACGCAGTATTTT
17,TRBJ2-1,TRBV9,TRBD2,-,CASSPQGGLAGYNEQFF,TGTGCCAGCAGCCCCCAGGGCGGACTAGCGGGCTACAATGAGCAGTTCTTC
15,TRBJ1-1,TRBV6-5,TRBD1,-,CASSQQGQMNTEAFF,TGTGCCAGCAGTCAGCAGGGACAGATGAACACTGAAGCTTTCTTT
14,TRBJ2-3,TRBV6-5,-,-,CASSYGTETDTQYF,TGTGCCAGCAGTTACGGGACTGAAACAGATACGCAGTATTTT
14,TRBJ2-1,TRBV18,-,once,CASSPSGQFLEQFF,TGTGCCAGCTCACCGTCCGGACAATTCCTAGAGCAGTTCTTC
13,TRBJ1-1,TRBV12-3/TRBV12-4,-,once,CASSFRRNTEAFF,TGTGCCAGCAGTTTTCGGAGAAACACTGAAGCTTTCTTT
16,TRBJ2-7,TRBV5-1,-,-,CASSLRVPVQGSEQYF,TGCGCCAGCAGCTTGCGAGTCCCCGTGCAGGGTTCCGAGCAGTACTTC
15,TRBJ2-5,TRBV5-4,-,once,CASSLEGGPMETQYF,TGTGCCAGCAGCTTGGAGGGGGGGCCTATGGAGACCCAGTACTTC
19,TRBJ2-3,TRBV2,-,-,CASSGNRDGGYLKTDTQYF,TGTGCCAGCAGTGGGAATAGGGACGGGGGTTATCTGAAGACAGATACGCAGTATTTT
16,TRBJ2-2,TRBV27,TRBD2,-,CASSSLAGGSTGELFF,TGTGCCAGCAGTTCACTAGCGGGGGGGAGCACCGGGGAGCTGTTTTTT
13,TRBJ1-1,TRBV7-3,-,-,CASRYSAGTEAFF,TGTGCCAGCAGGTATTCAGCGGGGACTGAAGCTTTCTTT
16,TRBJ1-2,TRBV5-4,-,-,CASSLAAGVPFYGYTF,TGTGCCAGCAGCTTGGCCGCGGGGGTTCCCTTTTATGGCTACACCTTC
15,TRBJ1-4,TRBV28,-,once,CASSPNQAAGEKLFF,TGTGCCAGCAGCCCCAACCAAGCGGCGGGAGAAAAACTGTTTTTT
14,TRBJ1-1,TRBV15,TRBD1,-,CATSRVGGFTEAFF,TGTGCCACCAGCAGAGTAGGGGGCTTCACTGAAGCTTTCTTT
14,TRBJ2-1,TRBV4-1,-,-,CASSQDPRSNEQFF,TGCGCCAGCAGCCAAGATCCCCGCAGCAATGAGCAGTTCTTC
13,TRBJ1-1,TRBV3-1/TRBV3-2,TRBD1,-,CASSHDRETEAFF,TGTGCCAGCAGCCATGACAGGGAAACTGAAGCTTTCTTT
13,TRBJ1-3,TRBV7-9,-,-,CASSLLRGNTIYF,TGTGCCAGCAGCTTACTACGGGGAAACACCATATATTTT
15,TRBJ1-6,TRBV6-5,-,-,CASSYSLFGNSPLHF,TGTGCCAGCAGTTACTCGCTTTTCGGTAATTCACCCCTCCACTTT
13,TRBJ2-7,TRBV30,TRBD1,-,CALQGQGPYEQYF,TGTGCCTTACAGGGGCAGGGTCCCTACGAGCAGTACTTC
15,TRBJ1-2,TRBV6-5,TRBD1,-,CASSQIGQGPYGYTF,TGTGCCAGCAGCCAAATTGGACAGGGGCCGTATGGCTACACCTTC
18,TRBJ1-4,TRBV7-8,TRBD1,once,CASSTAGTGSQILEKLFF,TGTGCCAGCAGCACTGCCGGGACAGGGTCCCAAATTCTCGAAAAACTGTTTTTT
14,TRBJ1-2,TRBV30,TRBD1,-,CAWSTGQALYGYTF,TGTGCCTGGAGTACAGGACAGGCGCTCTATGGCTACACCTTC
18,TRBJ2-1,TRBV27,TRBD2,-,CASSLRVTSGGAYNEQFF,TGTGCCAGCAGTCTACGAGTGACTAGCGGGGGGGCTTACAATGAGCAGTTCTTC
16,TRBJ2-7,TRBV14,-,-,CASSLIQGIGIYEQYF,TGTGCCAGCAGCCTGATCCAGGGAATTGGAATATACGAGCAGTACTTC
15,TRBJ2-7,TRBV18,TRBD1,-,CASSPLRTGIDEQYF,TGTGCCAGCTCACCCCTACGGACAGGGATTGACGAGCAGTACTTC
15,TRBJ1-4,TRBV27,TRBD1,-,CASRSPGTGDEKLFF,TGTGCCAGCAGAAGCCCTGGGACAGGGGATGAAAAACTGTTTTTT
14,TRBJ1-5,TRBV2,-,-,CASSQDLNDQPQHF,TGTGCCAGCAGTCAGGATTTAAACGATCAGCCCCAGCATTTT
14,TRBJ2-5,TRBV27,-,-,CASSLSGRYETQYF,TGTGCCAGCAGTTTATCGGGGAGGTACGAGACCCAGTACTTC
15,TRBJ2-5,TRBV11-2,-,-,CASSLGGQLQETQYF,TGTGCCAGCAGCTTAGGTGGGCAACTTCAAGAGACCCAGTACTTC
17,TRBJ2-7,TRBV21-1,-,-,CASSKEEKRVNSYEQYF,TGTGCCAGCAGCAAAGAGGAAAAGCGGGTAAACTCCTACGAGCAGTACTTC
18,TRBJ2-2,TRBV9,TRBD2,-,CASSVVVGLAENTGELFF,TGTGCCAGCAGCGTAGTGGTAGGACTAGCGGAGAACACCGGGGAGCTGTTTTTT
15,TRBJ1-2,TRBV5-6,-,-,CASSPMTSLAGGYTF,TGTGCCAGCAGCCCCATGACATCCCTGGCGGGTGGCTACACCTTC
13,TRBJ1-2,TRBV27,TRBD1,-,CASKPQGDYGYTF,TGTGCCAGCAAACCCCAGGGGGACTATGGCTACACCTTC
14,TRBJ1-5,TRBV24-1,-,-,CATSGRDSNQPQHF,TGTGCCACCAGTGGCAGGGATAGCAATCAGCCCCAGCATTTT
15,TRBJ2-1,TRBV4-2,TRBD2,-,CASSQASGGYNEQFF,TGTGCCAGCAGCCAAGCTAGCGGGGGCTACAATGAGCAGTTCTTC
15,TRBJ1-1,TRBV5-8,TRBD1,-,CASSLAGGGGTEAFF,TGTGCCAGCAGCTTAGCAGGGGGAGGTGGCACTGAAGCTTTCTTT
15,TRBJ1-3,TRBV4-2,-,-,CASSQDRSSGNTIYF,TGTGCCAGCAGCCAAGATAGAAGCTCTGGAAACACCATATATTTT
16,TRBJ2-7,TRBV6-2/TRBV6-3,TRBD2,-,CASSWGLAGGLYEQYF,TGTGCCAGCAGTTGGGGACTAGCGGGGGGCCTCTACGAGCAGTACTTC
14,TRBJ2-3,TRBV15,-,-,CATSVRGVADTQYF,TGTGCCACCAGCGTCAGGGGTGTTGCAGATACGCAGTATTTT
13,TRBJ1-2,TRBV19,-,few,CASKQRGVSGYTF,TGTGCCAGTAAACAGCGGGGGGTTAGTGGCTACACCTTC
16,TRBJ2-2,TRBV3-1/TRBV3-2,TRBD2,-,CASSQGSGGVTGELFF,TGTGCCAGCAGCCAAGGGAGCGGGGGGGTGACCGGGGAGCTGTTTTTT
13,TRBJ1-5,TRBV6-1,-,-,CASSEVARQPQHF,TGTGCCAGCAGTGAGGTGGCTAGACAGCCCCAGCATTTT
15,TRBJ1-6,TRBV15,TRBD1,-,CATSRGQEHNSPLHF,TGTGCCACCAGCAGGGGACAGGAGCATAATTCACCCCTCCACTTT
15,TRBJ2-5,TRBV18,-,-,CASSFSEADQETQYF,TGTGCCAGCTCCTTCAGCGAAGCGGACCAAGAGACCCAGTACTTC